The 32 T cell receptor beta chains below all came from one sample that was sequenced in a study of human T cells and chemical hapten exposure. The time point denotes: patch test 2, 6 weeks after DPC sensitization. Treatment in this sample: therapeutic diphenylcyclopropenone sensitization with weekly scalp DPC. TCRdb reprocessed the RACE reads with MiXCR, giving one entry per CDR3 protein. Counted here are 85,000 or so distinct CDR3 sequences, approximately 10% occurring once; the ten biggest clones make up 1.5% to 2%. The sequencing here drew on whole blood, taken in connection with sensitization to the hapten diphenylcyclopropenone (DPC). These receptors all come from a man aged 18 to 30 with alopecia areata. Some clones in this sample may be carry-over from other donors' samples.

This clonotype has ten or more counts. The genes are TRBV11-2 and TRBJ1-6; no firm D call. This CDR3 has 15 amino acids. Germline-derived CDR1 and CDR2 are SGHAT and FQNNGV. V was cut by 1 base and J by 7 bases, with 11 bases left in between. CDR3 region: CASSLVGRWNSPLHF. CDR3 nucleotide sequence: TGTGCCAGCAGCTTAGTGGGCAGGTGGAATTCACCCCTCCACTTT. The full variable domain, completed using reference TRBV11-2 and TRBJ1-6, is EAGVAQSPRYKIIEKRQSVAFWCNPISGHATLYWYQQILGQGPKLLIQFQNNGVVDDSQLPKDRFSAERLKGVDSTLKIQPAKLEDSAVYLCASSLVGRWNSPLHFGNGTRLTVT.

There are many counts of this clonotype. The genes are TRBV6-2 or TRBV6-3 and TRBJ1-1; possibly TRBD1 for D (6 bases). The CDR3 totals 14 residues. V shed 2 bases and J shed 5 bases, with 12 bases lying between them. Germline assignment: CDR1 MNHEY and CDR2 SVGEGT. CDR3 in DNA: TGTGCCAGCAGTTACGGAGGGGGAAGGACTGAAGCTTTCTTT. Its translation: CASSYGGGRTEAFF.

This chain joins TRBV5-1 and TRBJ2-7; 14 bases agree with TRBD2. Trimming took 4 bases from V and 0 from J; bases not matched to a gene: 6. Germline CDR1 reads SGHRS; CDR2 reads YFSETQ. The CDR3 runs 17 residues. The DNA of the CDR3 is TGCGCCAGCAGCCGGGGACTAGCGGGGGAACTCTCCTACGAGCAGTACTTC. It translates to CASSRGLAGELSYEQYF.

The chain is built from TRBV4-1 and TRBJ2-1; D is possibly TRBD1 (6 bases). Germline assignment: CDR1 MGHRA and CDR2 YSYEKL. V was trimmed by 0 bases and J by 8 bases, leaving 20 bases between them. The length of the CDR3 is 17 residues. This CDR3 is CASSQDRGPNGGHEQFF. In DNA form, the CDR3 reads TGCGCCAGCAGCCAAGATCGAGGGCCCAATGGGGGCCATGAGCAGTTCTTC.

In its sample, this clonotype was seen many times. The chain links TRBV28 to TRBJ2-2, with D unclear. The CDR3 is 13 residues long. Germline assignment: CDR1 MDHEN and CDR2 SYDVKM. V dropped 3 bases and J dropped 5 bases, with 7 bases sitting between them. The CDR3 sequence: CASSFGPTGELFF. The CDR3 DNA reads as TGTGCCAGCAGTTTTGGCCCGACCGGGGAGCTGTTTTTT.

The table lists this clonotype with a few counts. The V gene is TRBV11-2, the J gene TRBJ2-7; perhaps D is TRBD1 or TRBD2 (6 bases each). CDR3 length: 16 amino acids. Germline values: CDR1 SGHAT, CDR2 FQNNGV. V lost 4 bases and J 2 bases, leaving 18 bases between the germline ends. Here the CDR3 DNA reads TGTGCCAGCAGCTCCCTTGGGAGGACAGCCGCCTACGAGCAGTACTTC. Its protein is CASSSLGRTAAYEQYF.

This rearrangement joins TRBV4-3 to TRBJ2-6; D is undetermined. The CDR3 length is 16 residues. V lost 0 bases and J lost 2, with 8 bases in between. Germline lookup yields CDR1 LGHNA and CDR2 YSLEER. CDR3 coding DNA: TGCGCCAGCAGCCAAGATCGGGCACCTGGGGCCAACGTCCTGACTTTC. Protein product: CASSQDRAPGANVLTF.

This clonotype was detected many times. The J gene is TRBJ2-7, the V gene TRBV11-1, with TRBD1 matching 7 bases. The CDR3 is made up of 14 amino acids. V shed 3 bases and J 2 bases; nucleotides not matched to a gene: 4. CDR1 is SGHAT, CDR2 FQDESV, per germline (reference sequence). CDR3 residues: CASSFRQGAYEQYF. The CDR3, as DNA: TGTGCCAGCAGCTTTCGGCAGGGGGCCTACGAGCAGTACTTC.

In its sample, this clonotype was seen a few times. CDR3: CASSLLPQGPYGYTF. CDR3 in DNA: TGTGCCAGCAGCTTACTCCCCCAGGGACCCTATGGCTACACCTTC. This chain connects TRBV7-6 to TRBJ1-2; tentatively, D is TRBD1 (5 bases). Germline assignment: CDR1 SGHVS and CDR2 FNYEAQ. V gave up 2 bases and J gave up 4 bases, with 14 bases separating them. The CDR3 has 15 residues.

The CDR3 is CSSSTGGKNIQYF. The CDR3 DNA follows: TGCAGTTCCTCGACAGGGGGCAAAAACATTCAGTACTTC. The V call is TRBV20-1, the J call TRBJ2-4; 9 positions match TRBD1. With V trimmed by 8 bases and J by 3 bases, 5 bases remained unmatched. Germline V gene lookup returns CDR1 DFQATT and CDR2 SNEGSKA (reference sequence). The CDR3 is 13 residues long.

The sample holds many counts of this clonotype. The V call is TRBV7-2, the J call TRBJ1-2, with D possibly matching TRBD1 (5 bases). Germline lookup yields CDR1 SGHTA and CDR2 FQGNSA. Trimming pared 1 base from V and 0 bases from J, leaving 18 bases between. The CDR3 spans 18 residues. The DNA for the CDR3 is TGTGCCAGCAGCTTAGATCGCCCATCCGGGGGAGCTAACTATGGCTACACCTTC. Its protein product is CASSLDRPSGGANYGYTF. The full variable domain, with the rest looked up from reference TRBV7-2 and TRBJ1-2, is GAGVSQSPSNKVTEKGKDVELRCDPISGHTALYWYRQSLGQGLEFLIYFQGNSAPDKSGLPSDRFSAERTGGSVSTLTIQRTQQEDSAVYLCASSLDRPSGGANYGYTFGSGTRLTVV.

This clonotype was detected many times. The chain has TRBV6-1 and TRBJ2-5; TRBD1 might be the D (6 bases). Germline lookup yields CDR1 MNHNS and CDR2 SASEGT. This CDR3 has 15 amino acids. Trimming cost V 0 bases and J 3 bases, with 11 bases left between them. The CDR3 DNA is TGTGCCAGCAGTGAAGCGCTTAACAGGGAAGAGACCCAGTACTTC. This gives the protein CASSEALNREETQYF.

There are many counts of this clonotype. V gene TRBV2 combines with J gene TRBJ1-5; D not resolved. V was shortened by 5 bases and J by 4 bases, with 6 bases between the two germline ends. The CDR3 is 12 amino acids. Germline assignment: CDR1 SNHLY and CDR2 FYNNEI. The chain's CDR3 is CASSRLNQPQHF. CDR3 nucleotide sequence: TGTGCCAGCAGTAGGCTTAATCAGCCCCAGCATTTT.

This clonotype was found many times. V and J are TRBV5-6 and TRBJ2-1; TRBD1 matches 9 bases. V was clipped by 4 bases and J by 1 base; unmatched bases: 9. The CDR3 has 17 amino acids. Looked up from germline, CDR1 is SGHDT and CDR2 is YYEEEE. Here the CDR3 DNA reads TGTGCCAGCAGCCCGGAGGGGGACAGGGTTTCCTACAATGAGCAGTTCTTC. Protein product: CASSPEGDRVSYNEQFF.

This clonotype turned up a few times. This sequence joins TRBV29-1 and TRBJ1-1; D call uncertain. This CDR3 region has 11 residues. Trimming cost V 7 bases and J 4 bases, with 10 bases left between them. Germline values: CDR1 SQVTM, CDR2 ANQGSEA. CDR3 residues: CSAYGGTEAFF. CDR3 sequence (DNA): TGCAGCGCCTATGGAGGCACTGAAGCTTTCTTT. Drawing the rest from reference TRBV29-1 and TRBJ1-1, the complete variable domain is SAVISQKPSRDICQRGTSLTIQCQVDSQVTMMFWYRQQPGQSLTLIATANQGSEATYESGFVIDKFPISRPNLTFSTLTVSNMSPEDSSIYLCSAYGGTEAFFGQGTRLTVV.

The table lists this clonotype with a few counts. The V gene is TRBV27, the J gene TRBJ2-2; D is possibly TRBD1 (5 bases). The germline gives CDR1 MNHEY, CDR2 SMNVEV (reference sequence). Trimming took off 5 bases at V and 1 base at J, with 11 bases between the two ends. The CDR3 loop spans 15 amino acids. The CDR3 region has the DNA TGTGCCAGCAGTCCAAGGACAATGAACACCGGGGAGCTGTTTTTT. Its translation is CASSPRTMNTGELFF.

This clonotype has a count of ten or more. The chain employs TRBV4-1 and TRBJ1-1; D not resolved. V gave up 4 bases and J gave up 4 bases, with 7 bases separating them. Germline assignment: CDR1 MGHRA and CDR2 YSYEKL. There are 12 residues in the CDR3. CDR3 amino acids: CASSPRGTEAFF. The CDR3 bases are TGCGCCAGCAGCCCGCGCGGCACTGAAGCTTTCTTT.

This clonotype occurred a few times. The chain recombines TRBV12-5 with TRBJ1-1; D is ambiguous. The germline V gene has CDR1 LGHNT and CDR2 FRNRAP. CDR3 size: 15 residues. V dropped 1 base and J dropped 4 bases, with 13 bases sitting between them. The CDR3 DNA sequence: TGTGCTAGTGGTTTGGGCCTCGGTGGTAGCACTGAAGCTTTCTTT. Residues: CASGLGLGGSTEAFF.

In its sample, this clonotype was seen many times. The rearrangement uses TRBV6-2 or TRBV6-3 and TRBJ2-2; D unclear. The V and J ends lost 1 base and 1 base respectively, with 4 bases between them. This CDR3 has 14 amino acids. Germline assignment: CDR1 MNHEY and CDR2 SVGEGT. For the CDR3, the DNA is TGTGCCAGCAGTTACTGGAAGAACACCGGGGAGCTGTTTTTT. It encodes CASSYWKNTGELFF.

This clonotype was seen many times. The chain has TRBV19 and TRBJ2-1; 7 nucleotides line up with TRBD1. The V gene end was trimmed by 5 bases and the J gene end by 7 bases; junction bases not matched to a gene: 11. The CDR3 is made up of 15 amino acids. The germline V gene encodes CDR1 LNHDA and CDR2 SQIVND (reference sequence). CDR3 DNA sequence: TGTGCCAGTAGTTCCTGGGGGACAGCCTTTAATGAGCAGTTCTTC. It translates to CASSSWGTAFNEQFF.

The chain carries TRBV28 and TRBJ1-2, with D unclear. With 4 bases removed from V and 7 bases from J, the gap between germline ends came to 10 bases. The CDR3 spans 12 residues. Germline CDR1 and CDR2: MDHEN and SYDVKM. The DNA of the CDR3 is TGTGCCAGCAGTTCCTTTGGGGTTGGCTACACCTTC. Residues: CASSSFGVGYTF.

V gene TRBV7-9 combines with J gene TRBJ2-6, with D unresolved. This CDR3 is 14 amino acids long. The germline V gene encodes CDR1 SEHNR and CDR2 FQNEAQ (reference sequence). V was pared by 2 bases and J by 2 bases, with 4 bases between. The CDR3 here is CASSLRTGANVLTF. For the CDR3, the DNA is TGTGCCAGCAGCTTACGCACTGGGGCCAACGTCCTGACTTTC.

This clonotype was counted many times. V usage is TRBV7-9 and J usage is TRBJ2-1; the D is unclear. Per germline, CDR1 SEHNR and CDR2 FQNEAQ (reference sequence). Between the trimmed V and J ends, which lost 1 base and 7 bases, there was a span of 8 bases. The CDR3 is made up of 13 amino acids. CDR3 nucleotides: TGTGCCAGCAGCTTAGGTTCAGGAAATGAGCAGTTCTTC. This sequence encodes CASSLGSGNEQFF.

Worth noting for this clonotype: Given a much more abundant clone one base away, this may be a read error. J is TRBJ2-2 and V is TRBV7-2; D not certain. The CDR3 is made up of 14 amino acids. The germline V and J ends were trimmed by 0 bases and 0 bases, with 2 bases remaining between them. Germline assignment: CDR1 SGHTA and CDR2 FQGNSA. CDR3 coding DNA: TGTGCCAGCAGCTTAGCGGCGAACACCGGGGAGCTGTTTTTT. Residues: CASSLAANTGELFF. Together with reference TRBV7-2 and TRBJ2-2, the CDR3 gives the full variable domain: GAGVSQSPSNKVTEKGKDVELRCDPISGHTALYWYRQSLGQGLEFLIYFQGNSAPDKSGLPSDRFSAERTGGSVSTLTIQRTQQEDSAVYLCASSLAANTGELFFGEGSRLTVL.

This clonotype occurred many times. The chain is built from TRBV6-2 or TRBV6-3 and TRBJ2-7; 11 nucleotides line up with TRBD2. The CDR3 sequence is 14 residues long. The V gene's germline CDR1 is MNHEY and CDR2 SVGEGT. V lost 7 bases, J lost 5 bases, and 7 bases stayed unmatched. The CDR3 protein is CASISLLAGDEQYF. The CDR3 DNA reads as TGTGCCAGCATCAGTTTACTAGCGGGGGACGAGCAGTACTTC.

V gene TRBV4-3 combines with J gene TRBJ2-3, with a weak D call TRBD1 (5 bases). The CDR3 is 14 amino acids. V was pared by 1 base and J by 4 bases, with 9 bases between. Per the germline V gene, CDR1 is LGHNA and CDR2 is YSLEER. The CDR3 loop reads CASSQVRGPDTQYF. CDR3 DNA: TGCGCCAGCAGCCAAGTAAGGGGCCCAGATACGCAGTATTTT.

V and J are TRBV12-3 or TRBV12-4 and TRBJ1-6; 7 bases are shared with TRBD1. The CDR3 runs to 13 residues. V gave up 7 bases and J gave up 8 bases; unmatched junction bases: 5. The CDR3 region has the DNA TGTGCCAGCAACGGACAGGCGTATTCACCCCTCCACTTT. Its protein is CASNGQAYSPLHF.

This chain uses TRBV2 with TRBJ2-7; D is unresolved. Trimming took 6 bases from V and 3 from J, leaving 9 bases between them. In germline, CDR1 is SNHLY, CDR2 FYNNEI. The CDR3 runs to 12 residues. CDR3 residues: CASSPIDYEQYF. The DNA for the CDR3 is TGTGCCAGCAGCCCGATTGACTACGAGCAGTACTTC.

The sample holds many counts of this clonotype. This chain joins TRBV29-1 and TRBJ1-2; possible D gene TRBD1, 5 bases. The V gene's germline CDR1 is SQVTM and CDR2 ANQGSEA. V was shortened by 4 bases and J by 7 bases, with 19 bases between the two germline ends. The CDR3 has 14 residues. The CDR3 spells CSVGEPARVSGYTF. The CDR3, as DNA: TGCAGCGTTGGGGAGCCGGCCAGGGTGTCTGGCTACACCTTC.

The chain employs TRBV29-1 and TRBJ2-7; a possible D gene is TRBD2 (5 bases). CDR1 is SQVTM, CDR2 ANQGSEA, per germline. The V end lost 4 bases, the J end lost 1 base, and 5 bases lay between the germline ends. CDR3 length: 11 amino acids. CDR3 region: CSVGGSYEQYF. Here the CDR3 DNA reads TGCAGCGTTGGAGGGTCCTACGAGCAGTACTTC.

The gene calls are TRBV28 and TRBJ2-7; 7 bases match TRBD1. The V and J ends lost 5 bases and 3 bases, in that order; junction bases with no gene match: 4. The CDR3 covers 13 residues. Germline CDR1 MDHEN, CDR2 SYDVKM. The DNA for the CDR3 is TGTGCCAGCAGTGGGGACAGACTCTACGAGCAGTACTTC. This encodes CASSGDRLYEQYF. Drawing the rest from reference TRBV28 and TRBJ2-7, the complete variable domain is DVKVTQSSRYLVKRTGEKVFLECVQDMDHENMFWYRQDPGLGLRLIYFSYDVKMKEKGDIPEGYSVSREKKERFSLILESASTNQTSMYLCASSGDRLYEQYFGPGTRLTVT.

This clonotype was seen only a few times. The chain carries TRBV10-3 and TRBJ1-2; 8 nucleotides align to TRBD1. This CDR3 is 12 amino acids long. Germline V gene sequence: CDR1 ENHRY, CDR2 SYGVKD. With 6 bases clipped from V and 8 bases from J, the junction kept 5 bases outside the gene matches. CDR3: CAIRTDRGGYTF. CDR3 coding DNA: TGTGCCATCAGAACAGACAGGGGCGGCTACACCTTC.